The rows below give T cell receptor beta chains drawn from one sample of a study of beta chain features in type 1 diabetes. Using immunoSEQ multiplex PCR, the repertoire was profiled, and TCRdb retains in-frame clones only, with some absent. Here the sample spans more than 250,000 clones, around 16% being singletons. The sequenced sample was naive CD4+ T cells from blood. All receptors come from a man aged 18-30 years with type 1 diabetes. CDR3s include the opening cysteine and the closing phenylalanine or tryptophan. The D gene is left open where the match is weak. Clone size, where shown, is once, few, many, or a class for clones that have expanded.

CASRDRGITNEKLFF	TGTGCCAGCAGGGACAGGGGAATCACTAATGAAAAACTGTTTTTT	TRBV28	15	TRBD1	.	TRBJ1-4
CSTPPQASYTF	TGCAGTACTCCCCCACAGGCGAGCTACACCTTC	TRBV20-1	11	.	few	TRBJ1-2
CASSRLVASTDTQYF	TGTGCCAGCAGCCGACTAGTGGCCAGCACAGATACGCAGTATTTT	TRBV7-9	15	.	.	TRBJ2-3
CSVERNQETQYF	TGCAGCGTTGAGAGAAACCAAGAGACCCAGTACTTC	TRBV29-1	12	.	.	TRBJ2-5
CASTRYQETQYF	TGTGCCAGCACGCGGTACCAAGAGACCCAGTACTTC	TRBV6-1	12	.	.	TRBJ2-5
CASSHSGEQYF	TGTGCCAGCAGTCATAGCGGAGAGCAGTACTTC	TRBV28	11	.	.	TRBJ2-7
CASRPTGSGNQPQHF	TGTGCCAGCAGACCAACAGGGTCAGGCAATCAGCCCCAGCATTTT	TRBV6-5	15	.	few	TRBJ1-5
CATQGRDTDTQYF	TGTGCTACCCAGGGCAGGGACACAGATACGCAGTATTTT	TRBV12-5	13	.	few	TRBJ2-3
CASGHVRDSTYEQYF	TGTGCTAGTGGTCACGTCCGGGACAGCACCTACGAGCAGTACTTC	TRBV12-5	15	TRBD1	.	TRBJ2-7
CSVLASGTNTGELFF	TGCAGCGTTTTGGCTAGCGGAACGAACACCGGGGAGCTGTTTTTT	TRBV29-1	15	TRBD2	few	TRBJ2-2
CASSLYRPYNEQFF	TGTGCCAGCAGCTTGTACAGACCCTACAATGAGCAGTTCTTC	TRBV5-4	14	.	few	TRBJ2-1
CASSPRKGQGALDQPQHF	TGTGCCAGCTCACCACGAAAGGGACAGGGGGCTTTGGATCAGCCCCAGCATTTT	TRBV18	18	TRBD1	.	TRBJ1-5
CASSLGQGANQPQHF	TGTGCCAGCAGCTTAGGACAGGGGGCCAATCAGCCCCAGCATTTT	TRBV11-2	15	TRBD1	.	TRBJ1-5
CASSPPGTSDEQFF	TGTGCCAGCTCACCACCCGGGACTAGTGATGAGCAGTTCTTC	TRBV18	14	TRBD2	few	TRBJ2-1
CASRAVWMGADEQYF	TGTGCCAGCAGAGCGGTATGGATGGGCGCCGACGAGCAGTACTTC	TRBV6-6	15	.	.	TRBJ2-7
CASSLRQGYTQYF	TGTGCCAGCAGTTTAAGGCAGGGGTATACGCAGTATTTT	TRBV27	13	.	few	TRBJ2-3
CASSPGQGPYSNQPQHF	TGTGCCAGCAGCCCGGGACAGGGGCCCTATAGCAATCAGCCCCAGCATTTT	TRBV28	17	TRBD1	few	TRBJ1-5